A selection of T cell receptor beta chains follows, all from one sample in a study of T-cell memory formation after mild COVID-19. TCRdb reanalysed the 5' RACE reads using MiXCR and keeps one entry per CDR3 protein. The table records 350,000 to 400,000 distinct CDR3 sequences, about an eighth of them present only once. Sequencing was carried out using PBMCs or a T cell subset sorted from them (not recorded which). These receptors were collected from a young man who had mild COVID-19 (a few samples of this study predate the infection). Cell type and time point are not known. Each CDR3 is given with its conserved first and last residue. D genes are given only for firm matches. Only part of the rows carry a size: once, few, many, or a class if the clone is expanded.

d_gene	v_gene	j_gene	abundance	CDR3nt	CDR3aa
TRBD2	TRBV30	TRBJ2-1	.	TGTGCTCGAACGGTAGCGGGGGGCAATGAGCAGTTCTTC	CARTVAGGNEQFF
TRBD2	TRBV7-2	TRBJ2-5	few	TGTGCCAGCAGCTCCCGGGGGGTACAAACCCACCTGGAGACCCAGTACTTC	CASSSRGVQTHLETQYF
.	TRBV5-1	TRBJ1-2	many	TGCGCCAGCAGCTTCGACGGGAGCGGCTACACCTTC	CASSFDGSGYTF
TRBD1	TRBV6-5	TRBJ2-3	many	TGTGCCAGCAGTTCTGGACAGGGGTCTAGCACAGATACGCAGTATTTT	CASSSGQGSSTDTQYF
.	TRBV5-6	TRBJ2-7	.	TGTGCCAGCAGCTTGGGGTCCTACTACGAGCAGTACTTC	CASSLGSYYEQYF
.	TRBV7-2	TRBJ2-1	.	TGTGCCAGCAGCTTAGCCTGGGCCTCTGAGCAGTTCTTC	CASSLAWASEQFF
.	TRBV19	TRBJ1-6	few	TGTGCCAGTAGTATAGCCACAAATTCACCCCTCCACTTT	CASSIATNSPLHF
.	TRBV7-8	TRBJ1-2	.	TGTGCCAGCAGCTCAGGGTTTAACTATGGCTACACCTTC	CASSSGFNYGYTF
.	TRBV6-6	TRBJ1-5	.	TGTGCCAGCAGTTACCCCAGGGTCGAACAGCCCCAGCATTTT	CASSYPRVEQPQHF
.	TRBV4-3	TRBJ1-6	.	TGCGCCAGCAGCCAAAGTCCCAATTCACCCCTCCACTTT	CASSQSPNSPLHF
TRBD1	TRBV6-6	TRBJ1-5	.	TGTGCCGCTAGGGGGCTGAAGGGCAATCAGCCCCAGCATTTT	CAARGLKGNQPQHF
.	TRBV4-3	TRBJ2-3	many	TGCGCCAGCAGCCAATCGGCAGATACGCAGTATTTT	CASSQSADTQYF
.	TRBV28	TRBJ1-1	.	TGTGCCAGCAGCCGGGACTCCCGTGCAGCTTTCTTT	CASSRDSRAAFF
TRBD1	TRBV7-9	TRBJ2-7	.	TGTGCCAGCAGCTTAGGACAGGGGGAATCCTACGAGCAGTACTTC	CASSLGQGESYEQYF
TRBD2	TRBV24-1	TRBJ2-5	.	TGTGCCACCAGTACTCTTCTAGCGGGGGGCGAGACCCAGTACTTC	CATSTLLAGGETQYF
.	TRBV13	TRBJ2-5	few	TGTGCCAGCAGCATCCGACTCGTGATCCAAGAGACCCAGTACTTC	CASSIRLVIQETQYF
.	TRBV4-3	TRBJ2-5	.	TGCGCCAGCAGCCAAGAATGGGCGGGGAGAGAGACCCAGTACTTC	CASSQEWAGRETQYF
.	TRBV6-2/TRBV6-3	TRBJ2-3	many	TGTGCCAGCAGGGATGACTTAGATACGCAGTATTTT	CASRDDLDTQYF
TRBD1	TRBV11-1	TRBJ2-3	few	TGTGCCAGCAGCCCCCGGGACAGCGACACAGATACGCAGTATTTT	CASSPRDSDTDTQYF
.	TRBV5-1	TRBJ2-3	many	TGTGCCAGCAGTCTAGGGGGGGCCGATACGCAGTATTTT	CASSLGGADTQYF
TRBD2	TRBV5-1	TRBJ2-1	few	TGCGCCAGCAGCCAGAACCGACTAGCGGGGGGAGTATATGAGCAGTTCTTC	CASSQNRLAGGVYEQFF
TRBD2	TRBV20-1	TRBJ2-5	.	TGCAGTGCTAGCCGACCGGGACTAGCGGGGGGTAGCCCGGAGACCCAGTACTTC	CSASRPGLAGGSPETQYF
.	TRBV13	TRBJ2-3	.	TGTGCCAGCAGCTTAGACGACAGCACAGATACGCAGTATTTT	CASSLDDSTDTQYF
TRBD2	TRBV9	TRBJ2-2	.	TGTGCCAGCAGCGTAGGAGCGGGGGGAGACGGGGAGCTGTTTTTT	CASSVGAGGDGELFF
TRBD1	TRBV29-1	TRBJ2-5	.	TGCGGCGCACGGCCTCAGGGGGCGAGGATCCAAGAGACCCAGTACTTC	CGARPQGARIQETQYF
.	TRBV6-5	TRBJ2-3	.	TGTGCCAGCAGTTACATGGGGGGCGCATCAGATACGCAGTATTTT	CASSYMGGASDTQYF
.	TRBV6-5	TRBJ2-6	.	TGTGCCAGCAAGAAGGGCAGACTTAGCTCTGGGGCCAACGTCCTGACTTTC	CASKKGRLSSGANVLTF
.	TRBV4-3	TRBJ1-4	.	TGCGCCAGCAGCCAAGATCTTGACGAAGGGGGGGAAAAACTGTTTTTT	CASSQDLDEGGEKLFF
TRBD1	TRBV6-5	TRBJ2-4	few	TGTGCCAGCAGTTACTCTCCGGGACAGGGAAACATTCAGTACTTC	CASSYSPGQGNIQYF
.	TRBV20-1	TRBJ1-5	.	TGCAGTGCAGAGTCGGACAATCAGCCCCAGCATTTT	CSAESDNQPQHF
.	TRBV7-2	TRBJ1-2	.	TGTGCCAGCAGCTCCCAGGGGCAGGATGGCTACACCTTC	CASSSQGQDGYTF
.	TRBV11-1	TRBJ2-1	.	TGTGCCAGCAGCTTAGCTGCAGGGACAAGCTACAATGAGCAGTTCTTC	CASSLAAGTSYNEQFF
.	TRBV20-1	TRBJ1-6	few	TGCAGTGCTAGAGGGGTTACTGGTTCACCCCTCCACTTT	CSARGVTGSPLHF
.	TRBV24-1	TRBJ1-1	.	TGTGCCACCAGTGATGGGACGAGTGCTTTCTTT	CATSDGTSAFF
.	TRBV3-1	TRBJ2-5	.	TGTGCCAGCAGCCAAGATTATACGGGGTCCCACAGGACCCAGTACTTC	CASSQDYTGSHRTQYF
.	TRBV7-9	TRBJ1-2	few	TGTGCCAGCAGCTTAGGTTATGGGGAAACGGACTATGGCTACACCTTC	CASSLGYGETDYGYTF
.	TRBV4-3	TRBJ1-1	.	TGCGCCAGCAGCCAAGAGATGTATAAGAACACTGAAGCTTTCTTT	CASSQEMYKNTEAFF
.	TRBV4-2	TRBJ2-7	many	TGTGCCAGCAGTCACGCAGGGAAACCCTACGAGCAGTACTTC	CASSHAGKPYEQYF
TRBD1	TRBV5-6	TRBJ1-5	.	TGTGCCAGCAGCCGTTATCCGGGACAGGGTAATCAGCCCCAGCATTTT	CASSRYPGQGNQPQHF
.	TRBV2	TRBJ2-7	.	TGTGCCATTAGGACTGGTTCCTACGAGCAGTACTTC	CAIRTGSYEQYF
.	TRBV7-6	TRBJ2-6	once	TGTGCCAGCAGCACCCGGAGAGGGTCTGGTGCCAACGTCCTGACTTTC	CASSTRRGSGANVLTF
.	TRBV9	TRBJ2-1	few	TGTGCCAGCAACCCTGACCCGAACAATGAGCAGTTCTTC	CASNPDPNNEQFF
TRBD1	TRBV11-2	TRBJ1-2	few	TGTGCCAGCGGTAGACAGGGGGCGAGTAGCTACGGCTACACCTTC	CASGRQGASSYGYTF
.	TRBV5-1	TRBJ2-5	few	TGCGCCAGCAGCGGCGGACGAGGAGGCGAAGAGACCCAGTACTTC	CASSGGRGGEETQYF
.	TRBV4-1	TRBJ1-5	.	TGCGCCAGCAGCCAAGAACAAACGCTGGGGAATCAGCCCCAGCATTTT	CASSQEQTLGNQPQHF
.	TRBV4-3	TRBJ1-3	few	TGCGCCAGCAGCCAAGACCACCGGTCCTACTCTGGAAACACCATATATTTT	CASSQDHRSYSGNTIYF
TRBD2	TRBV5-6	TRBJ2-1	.	TGTGCCAGCAGCTGGATGAATAGCGGGGGAACGAACAATGAGCAGTTCTTC	CASSWMNSGGTNNEQFF
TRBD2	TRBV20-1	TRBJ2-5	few	TGCAGTGCTAGAGAGACTAGCGGGGGGCAAGAGACCCAGTACTTC	CSARETSGGQETQYF
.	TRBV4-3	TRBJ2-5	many	TGCGCCAGCAGCCAAGATGGCCCTCAGCCGCAAGAGACCCAGTACTTC	CASSQDGPQPQETQYF
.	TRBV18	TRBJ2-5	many	TGTGCCAGCTCACCACCGGGACTGCCTCGGGAGACCCAGTACTTC	CASSPPGLPRETQYF
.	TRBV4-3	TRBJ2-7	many	TGCGCCAGCAGCCAAACCGGGGGACCCTACGAGCAGTACTTC	CASSQTGGPYEQYF
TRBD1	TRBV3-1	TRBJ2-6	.	TGTGCCAGCAGCCGGCAGGGGGCTGGGGCCAACGTCCTGACTTTC	CASSRQGAGANVLTF
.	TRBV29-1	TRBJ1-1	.	TGCAGCGCCCGGATTAGTGGCACTGAAGCTTTCTTT	CSARISGTEAFF
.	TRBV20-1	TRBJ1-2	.	TGCAGTGCTAGAGAGTTGCGCGACCCCAACTATGGCTACACCTTC	CSARELRDPNYGYTF